This T cell receptor (beta chain) was captured in a study of blood T cell repertoires in COVID-19. Study context: Acute-phase and convalescent COVID-19 samples originated in the United States, Italy and Spain. PBMCs, B-cell-depleted T cells, or T cells were the source of the cDNA or gDNA that made up the material.

CDR3 length equals 13 residues. Trimming left V 6 bases short and J 4 bases short, with 12 bases between. Per the germline V gene, CDR1 is LNHDA and CDR2 is SQIVND (reference sequence). Recruited during active infection, patients (from Seattle) were subsequently followed longitudinally. Authors' analysis steps: By means of reference gene primer amplification, nucleated cell counts were estimated. Clones were read by immunoSEQ multiplex PCR, and TCRdb kept only the in-frame ones, dropping some. V and J calls and clone size are as listed in that table; D and trimming were resolved from the DNA. Of roughly 280,000 clones listed, roughly 86% are singletons.

Sequencing was performed on peripheral blood. This TCR was sampled from a woman aged 25 to 45 with COVID-19, enrolled during active disease. The chain links TRBV19 to TRBJ1-1, with D uncertain. For the CDR3, the DNA is TGTGCCAGTAGCCCCGCAGTTTTCACTGAAGCTTTCTTT. It is translated as CASSPAVFTEAFF.